This note documents a single TCR beta chain sequence. The antigen is unknown. The sample comes from a study of T cell repertoires in cytomegalovirus infection. Overall study results and limits: Based on cumulative public TCR beta family frequency, carriers of CMV plus the relevant HLA were identified.

Germline V gene sequence: CDR1 SGHVS, CDR2 FNYEAQ. This CDR3 has 16 amino acids. Trimming cost V 3 bases and J 9 bases; bases outside gene matches: 9. Via MiXCR, TCRdb re-called the reads, giving one row per CDR3 protein. The table includes about 83,000 distinct CDR3 sequences, 25% to 30% detected once. This receptor was taken from a human donor in good health (CMV status not recorded). Some clones in this sample may be carry-over from other donors' samples. This sequence joins TRBV7-6 and TRBJ2-1; 12 bases line up with TRBD2. Specimen: CD8+ T cells from cultured PBMCs, collected from culture after CMV antigen stimulation. CDR3 nucleotides: TGTGCCAGCAGCTTCCCCCTAGCGGGGGGGCTGGTTGAGCAGTTCTTC. It codes for CASSFPLAGGLVEQFF.